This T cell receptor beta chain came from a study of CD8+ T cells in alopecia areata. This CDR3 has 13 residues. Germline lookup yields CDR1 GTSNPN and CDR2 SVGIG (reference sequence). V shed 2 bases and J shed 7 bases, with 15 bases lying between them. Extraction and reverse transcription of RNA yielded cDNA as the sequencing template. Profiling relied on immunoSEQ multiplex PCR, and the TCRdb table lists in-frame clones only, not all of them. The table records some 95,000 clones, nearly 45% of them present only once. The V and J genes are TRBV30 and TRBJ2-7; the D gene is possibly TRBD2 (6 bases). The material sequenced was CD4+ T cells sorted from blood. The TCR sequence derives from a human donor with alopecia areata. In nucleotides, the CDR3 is TGTGCCTGGAGTCTCGCGGCGGCGGGAGAGCAGTACTTC. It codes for CAWSLAAAGEQYF. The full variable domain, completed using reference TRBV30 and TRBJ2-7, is SQTIHQWPATLVQPVGSPLSLECTVEGTSNPNLYWYRQAAGRGLQLLFYSVGIGQISSEVPQNLSASRPQDRQFILSSKKLLLSDSGFYLCAWSLAAAGEQYFGPGTRLTVT.